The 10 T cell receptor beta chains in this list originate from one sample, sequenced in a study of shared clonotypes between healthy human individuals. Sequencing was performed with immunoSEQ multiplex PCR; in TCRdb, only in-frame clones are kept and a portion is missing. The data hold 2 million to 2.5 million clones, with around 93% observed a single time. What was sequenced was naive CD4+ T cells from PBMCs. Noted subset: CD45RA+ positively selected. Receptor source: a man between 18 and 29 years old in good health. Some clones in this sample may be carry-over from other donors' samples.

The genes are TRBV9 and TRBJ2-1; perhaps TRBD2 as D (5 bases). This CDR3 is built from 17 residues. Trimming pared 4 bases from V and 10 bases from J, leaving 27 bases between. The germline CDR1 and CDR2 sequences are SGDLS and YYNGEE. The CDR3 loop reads CASSPHRLPAGVEEQFF. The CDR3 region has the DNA TGTGCCAGCAGCCCCCACCGACTACCCGCCGGCGTGGAGGAGCAGTTCTTC.

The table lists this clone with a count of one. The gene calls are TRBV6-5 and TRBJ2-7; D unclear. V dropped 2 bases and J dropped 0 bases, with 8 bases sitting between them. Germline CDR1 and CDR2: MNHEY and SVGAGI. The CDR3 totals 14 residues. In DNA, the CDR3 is TGTGCCAGCAGTTACGTTTGGCCCTCCTACGAGCAGTACTTC. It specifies CASSYVWPSYEQYF.

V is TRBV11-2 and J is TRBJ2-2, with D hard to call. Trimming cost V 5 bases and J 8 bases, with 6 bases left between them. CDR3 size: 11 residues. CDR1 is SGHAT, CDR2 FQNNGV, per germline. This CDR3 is CASSPWGELFF. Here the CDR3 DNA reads TGTGCCAGCAGCCCCTGGGGGGAGCTGTTTTTT.

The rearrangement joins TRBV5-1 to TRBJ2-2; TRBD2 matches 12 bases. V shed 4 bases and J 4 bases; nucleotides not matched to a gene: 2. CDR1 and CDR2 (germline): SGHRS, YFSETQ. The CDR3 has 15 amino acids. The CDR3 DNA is TGCGCCAGCAGCCAGGGACTAGCGGGCACCGGGGAGCTGTTTTTT. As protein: CASSQGLAGTGELFF.

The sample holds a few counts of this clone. In DNA form, the CDR3 reads TGTGCCTCCGGTCGGGGAGAACCTGAAGCTTTCTTT. Its translation: CASGRGEPEAFF. The genes are TRBV2 and TRBJ1-1; D unclear. The V end was cut by 11 bases, the J end by 6 bases, with 16 bases between. Germline V gene lookup returns CDR1 SNHLY and CDR2 FYNNEI. The CDR3 consists of 12 residues.

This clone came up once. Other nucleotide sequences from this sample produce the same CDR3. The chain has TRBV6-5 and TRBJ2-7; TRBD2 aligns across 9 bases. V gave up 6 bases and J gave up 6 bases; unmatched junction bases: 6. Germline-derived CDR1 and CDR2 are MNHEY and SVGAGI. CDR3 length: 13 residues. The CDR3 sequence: CASSYGTSSEQYF. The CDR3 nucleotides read TGTGCCAGCAGCTACGGGACTAGCTCCGAGCAGTACTTC.

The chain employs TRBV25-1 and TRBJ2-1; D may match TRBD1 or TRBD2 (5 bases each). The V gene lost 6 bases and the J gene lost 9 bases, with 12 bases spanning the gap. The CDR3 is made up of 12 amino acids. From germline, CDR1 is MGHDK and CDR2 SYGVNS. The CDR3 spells CASRREGSEQFF. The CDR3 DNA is TGTGCCAGCAGGAGAGAGGGGAGTGAGCAGTTCTTC. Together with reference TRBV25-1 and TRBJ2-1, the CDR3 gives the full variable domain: EADIYQTPRYLVIGTGKKITLECSQTMGHDKMYWYQQDPGMELHLIHYSYGVNSTEKGDLSSESTVSRIRTEHFPLTLESARPSHTSQYLCASRREGSEQFFGPGTRLTVL.

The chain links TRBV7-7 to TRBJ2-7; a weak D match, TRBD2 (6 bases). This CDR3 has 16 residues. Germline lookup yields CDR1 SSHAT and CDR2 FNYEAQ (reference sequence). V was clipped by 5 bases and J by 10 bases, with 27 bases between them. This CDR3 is CASSPLLGTPVSGQYF. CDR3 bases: TGTGCCAGCAGCCCCTTGCTAGGGACTCCAGTGTCGGGACAGTACTTC.

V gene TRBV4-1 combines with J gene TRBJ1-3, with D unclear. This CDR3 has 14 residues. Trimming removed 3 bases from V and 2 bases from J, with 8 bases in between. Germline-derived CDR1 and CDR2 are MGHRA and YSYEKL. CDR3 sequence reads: CASSHPLPGNTIYF. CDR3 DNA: TGCGCCAGCAGCCATCCCTTACCTGGAAACACCATATATTTT.

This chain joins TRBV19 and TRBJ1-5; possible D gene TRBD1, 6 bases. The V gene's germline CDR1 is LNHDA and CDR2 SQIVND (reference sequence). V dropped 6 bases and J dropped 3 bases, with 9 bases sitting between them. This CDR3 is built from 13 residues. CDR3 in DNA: TGTGCCAGTAGGGACAGTTCCAATCAGCCCCAGCATTTT. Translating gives CASRDSSNQPQHF.